The 23 T cell receptor beta chains below come from one sample, sequenced in a study of T cell repertoires in cytomegalovirus infection. These receptors are not linked to any known antigen. TCRdb called the reads again in MiXCR, with one record for every CDR3 protein. The data show roughly 860,000 distinct CDR3 sequences, about 33% seen once. This sample comprised cultured CD8+ T cells from PBMCs, obtained from culture after CMV antigen stimulation. These TCRs come from a human donor in good health (CMV status not recorded). Some clones in this sample may be carry-over from other donors' samples.

This clonotype was seen more than once but under ten times. CDR3 loop: CASSGSELEAFF. CDR3 DNA sequence: TGTGCCAGCAGTGGAAGTGAGCTTGAAGCTTTCTTT. The chain employs TRBV2 and TRBJ1-1; D is unresolved. The germline CDR1 and CDR2 sequences are SNHLY and FYNNEI. The CDR3 runs 12 residues. V lost 4 bases and J lost 7, with 10 bases in between.

This clonotype has only a few counts. The chain couples TRBV7-9 to TRBJ1-4, with a tentative D call TRBD1 (6 bases). The V end lost 5 bases, the J end lost 8 bases, and 15 bases lay between the germline ends. The CDR3 is 14 amino acids. The V gene's germline CDR1 is SEHNR and CDR2 FQNEAQ (reference sequence). The CDR3 region is CASSNRAGGEKLFF. In DNA form, the CDR3 reads TGTGCCAGCAGCAACAGGGCTGGGGGCGAAAAACTGTTTTTT.

The CDR3 DNA reads TGTGCCAGCAGCACAGGGTATGTTGGCACCGGGGAGCTGTTTTTT. This encodes CASSTGYVGTGELFF. The V gene is TRBV28, the J gene TRBJ2-2, with D possibly TRBD1 on 6 matching bases. Germline CDR1 MDHEN, CDR2 SYDVKM. The CDR3 extends over 15 amino acids. Trimming shortened V by 6 bases and J by 4 bases, and 15 bases separated the two germline ends.

J is TRBJ2-6 and V is TRBV20-1; D may match TRBD1 or TRBD2 (6 bases each). This CDR3 spans 19 amino acids. V lost 0 bases and J 0 bases, leaving 18 bases between the germline ends. CDR1 is DFQATT and CDR2 is SNEGSKA in the germline V gene (reference sequence). CDR3 in DNA: TGCAGTGCTAGAGATCTAAGGGGGGTAGATGGCTCTGGGGCCAACGTCCTGACTTTC. Protein product: CSARDLRGVDGSGANVLTF.

The genes are TRBV7-9 and TRBJ2-1, with TRBD1 identical over 9 bases. The CDR3 totals 16 residues. CDR1 is SEHNR, CDR2 FQNEAQ, per germline (reference sequence). Trimming removed 9 bases from V and 9 bases from J; junction bases left unmatched: 18. CDR3 coding DNA: TGTGCCAGTCCCACTTCGGGACAGGGTATTGTTGGTGAGCAGTTCTTC. Its translation is CASPTSGQGIVGEQFF.

The chain uses TRBV25-1 and TRBJ2-1, with 10 bases identical to TRBD1. Germline loops: CDR1 MGHDK, CDR2 SYGVNS. The CDR3 has 16 amino acids. V lost 2 bases to trimming and J lost 9 bases; unmatched junction nucleotides: 10. The CDR3 DNA sequence: TGTGCCAGCAGTGAACTTCGACAGGGGGCGAGAGGTGAGCAGTTCTTC. This gives the protein CASSELRQGARGEQFF.

The chain couples TRBV12-5 to TRBJ2-1, with 8 bases matching TRBD1. V gave up 4 bases and J gave up 4 bases; unmatched junction bases: 3. Per germline, CDR1 LGHNT and CDR2 FRNRAP. The CDR3 has 14 amino acids. The CDR3 DNA reads TGTGCTAGTGGTTCCGGGACAGGATACAATGAGCAGTTCTTC. It yields the protein CASGSGTGYNEQFF.

This clonotype occurred many times. The rearrangement uses TRBV7-2 and TRBJ1-6; a possible D gene is TRBD1 (5 bases). The CDR3 is made up of 15 amino acids. Deletions cut 6 bases from V and 8 bases from J, with 17 bases between. CDR1 and CDR2 (germline): SGHTA, FQGNSA. The CDR3 sequence: CASRLGGGKDSPLHF. The CDR3 region has the DNA TGTGCCAGCAGATTGGGGGGGGGAAAGGATTCACCCCTCCACTTT.

This clonotype was seen at least ten times. J is TRBJ1-2 and V is TRBV7-2, with D uncertain. Germline lookup yields CDR1 SGHTA and CDR2 FQGNSA. V dropped 1 base and J dropped 1 base, with 7 bases sitting between them. CDR3 length equals 14 residues. DNA of the CDR3: TGTGCCAGCAGCTTAGTGGGGAGTAACTATGGCTACACCTTC. It encodes CASSLVGSNYGYTF.

There are many counts of this clonotype. The chain has TRBV7-8 and TRBJ2-7, with 8 bases lining up with TRBD1. The CDR3 totals 14 residues. CDR1 is SGHVS, CDR2 FQNEAQ, per germline. J gave up 1 base and V 2 bases, and 1 base lay outside the gene matches. This CDR3 is CASSLRDRSYEQYF. CDR3 bases: TGTGCCAGCAGCTTAAGGGACAGGTCCTACGAGCAGTACTTC.

The chain recombines TRBV5-3 with TRBJ1-1, with unresolved D. TRBV5-3 belongs to the ORF category, with a function that is uncertain. V was pared by 1 base and J by 0 bases, with 16 bases between. The CDR3 totals 17 residues. The CDR3 nucleotides read TGTGCCAGAAGCTTGAGGAAGGGAACGAGGATGAACACTGAAGCTTTCTTT. This encodes CARSLRKGTRMNTEAFF.

This chain uses TRBV6-5 with TRBJ2-1; 11 nucleotides line up with TRBD2. With 2 bases clipped from V and 0 bases from J, the junction kept 6 bases outside the gene matches. This CDR3 is built from 18 residues. CDR1 is MNHEY, CDR2 SVGAGI, per germline. Here the CDR3 DNA reads TGTGCCAGCAGTTACGTAGCGGGGGGGTCAAGCTCCTACAATGAGCAGTTCTTC. It is translated as CASSYVAGGSSSYNEQFF.

V and J are TRBV3-1 and TRBJ2-3; 8 bases align to TRBD2. The germline V gene encodes CDR1 LGHDT and CDR2 YNNKEL (reference sequence). Losses at the gene ends were 1 base for V and 2 bases for J; bases not matched to a gene: 5. The CDR3 loop spans 16 amino acids. The CDR3 DNA sequence: TGTGCCAGCAGCCAAGTCGTTAGCGGGGCCACAGATACGCAGTATTTT. It is translated as CASSQVVSGATDTQYF.

The rearrangement uses TRBV6-5 and TRBJ1-1, with D perhaps TRBD1 (6 bases). The CDR3 length is 15 residues. Germline CDR1 is MNHEY and CDR2 is SVGAGI. Trimming removed 2 bases at V and 0 bases at J, with 10 bases between. The chain's CDR3 is CASSYGAGVNTEAFF. The CDR3 DNA reads as TGTGCCAGCAGTTACGGTGCAGGGGTGAACACTGAAGCTTTCTTT.

The V call is TRBV11-2, the J call TRBJ2-1, with a possible D match to TRBD2 (5 bases). Germline lookup yields CDR1 SGHAT and CDR2 FQNNGV. Trimming cost V 1 base and J 0 bases, with 13 bases left between them. The CDR3 spans 17 residues. CDR3 bases: TGTGCCAGCAGCTTAGGGGGTACGAGGGACTCCTACAATGAGCAGTTCTTC. It yields the protein CASSLGGTRDSYNEQFF.

V is TRBV11-2 and J is TRBJ1-5; D is unclear. V dropped 6 bases and J dropped 7 bases, with 16 bases sitting between them. The CDR3 runs to 14 residues. Germline-derived CDR1 and CDR2 are SGHAT and FQNNGV. The CDR3 here is CASSLGGSEQPQHF. CDR3 in DNA: TGTGCCAGCAGTCTGGGAGGCTCAGAGCAGCCCCAGCATTTT.

This clonotype was counted between two and nine times. V gene TRBV19 combines with J gene TRBJ1-1, with 7 bases fitting TRBD1. CDR3 size: 14 residues. Losses at the gene ends were 5 bases for V and 5 bases for J; bases not matched to a gene: 8. Germline loops: CDR1 LNHDA, CDR2 SQIVND (reference sequence). In DNA form, the CDR3 reads TGTGCCAGTAGTCCAACAGGGGCCAGGACTGAAGCTTTCTTT. Amino acids: CASSPTGARTEAFF.

This clonotype showed up many times. This chain joins TRBV10-2 and TRBJ2-7, with 8 positions matching TRBD1. V lost 8 bases and J lost 0; bases outside the gene matches: 9. The germline gives CDR1 WSHSY, CDR2 SAAADI. This CDR3 is built from 15 residues. CDR3 in DNA: TGCGCCAGCGGACCCCGGGACAGGAGCTCCTACGAGCAGTACTTC. It encodes CASGPRDRSSYEQYF.

The J gene is TRBJ2-7, the V gene TRBV19; D gene ambiguous. Trimming cost V 1 base and J 1 base, with 8 bases left between them. The CDR3 spans 14 residues. Germline loops: CDR1 LNHDA, CDR2 SQIVND (reference sequence). The CDR3 DNA reads as TGTGCCAGTAGTATAGGGCTGGGTTCCTACGAGCAGTACTTC. Its translation is CASSIGLGSYEQYF. Using reference TRBV19 and TRBJ2-7 for the parts outside the CDR3, the full variable domain is DGGITQSPKYLFRKEGQNVTLSCEQNLNHDAMYWYRQDPGQGLRLIYYSQIVNDFQKGDIAEGYSVSREKKESFPLTVTSAQKNPTAFYLCASSIGLGSYEQYFGPGTRLTVT.

The V call is TRBV20-1, the J call TRBJ2-1, with D hard to call. CDR1 and CDR2 (germline): DFQATT, SNEGSKA (reference sequence). The V end lost 4 bases, the J end lost 5 bases, and 12 bases lay between the germline ends. The CDR3 sequence is 13 residues long. The CDR3 DNA reads TGCAGTGCTATCGAGTATCAGCACAATGAGCAGTTCTTC. Protein: CSAIEYQHNEQFF.

This chain connects TRBV7-9 to TRBJ2-4; D not resolved. Germline assignment: CDR1 SEHNR and CDR2 FQNEAQ (reference sequence). V was shortened by 4 bases and J by 5 bases, with 9 bases between the two germline ends. This CDR3 contains 13 residues. CDR3 DNA: TGTGCCAGCAGCTCCCTTCGGGAAAACATTCAGTACTTC. Amino acids: CASSSLRENIQYF. The whole variable domain, remainder taken from reference TRBV7-9 and TRBJ2-4, is DTGVSQNPRHKITKRGQNVTFRCDPISEHNRLYWYRQTLGQGPEFLTYFQNEAQLEKSRLLSDRFSAERPKGSFSTLEIQRTEQGDSAMYLCASSSLRENIQYFGAGTRLSVL.

V and J are TRBV19 and TRBJ1-1; D uncertain. The CDR3 is 14 amino acids. The germline V gene has CDR1 LNHDA and CDR2 SQIVND (reference sequence). V lost 5 bases and J lost 0, with 10 bases in between. This CDR3 reads CASSASQLNTEAFF. CDR3 in DNA: TGTGCCAGTAGTGCCTCTCAGTTGAACACTGAAGCTTTCTTT. The entire variable domain, with the rest obtained from reference TRBV19 and TRBJ1-1, is as follows: DGGITQSPKYLFRKEGQNVTLSCEQNLNHDAMYWYRQDPGQGLRLIYYSQIVNDFQKGDIAEGYSVSREKKESFPLTVTSAQKNPTAFYLCASSASQLNTEAFFGQGTRLTVV.

To note about this clonotype: An end of the junction does not agree with germline; a read error may underlie this. The chain has TRBV7-7 and TRBJ1-1; D is ambiguous. The V gene's germline CDR1 is SSHAT and CDR2 FNYEAQ (reference sequence). The CDR3 extends over 13 amino acids. CDR3 nucleotide sequence: TGTGCTAGCAGTCCCGAGCTGGGAACTGAAGCTTTCTTT. Its protein is CASSPELGTEAFF.